This T cell receptor (beta chain) was recovered during a study of shared clonotypes between healthy human individuals. Germline CDR1 reads LNHNV; CDR2 reads YYDKDF (reference sequence). The CDR3 covers 15 residues. Germline trimming cut 5 bases from V and 9 bases from J; bases unmatched to any gene: 10. When replicate PCRs were run on unsorted PBMC, they used around 0.3 ug DNA, around 30,000 T cell genomes. Sequencing used immunoSEQ multiplex PCR; TCRdb keeps in-frame clones, though not all of them. The sample has around 500,000 clones; about 72% are singletons. V is TRBV15 and J is TRBJ2-1; 10 bases line up with TRBD1. Sequencing was done on a sample of PBMCs. This TCR was recovered from a woman aged 40 to 50 in good health. Some clones in this sample may be carry-over from other donors' samples. CDR3 sequence: CATSARDRGSSEQFF. In nucleotides, the CDR3 is TGTGCCACCAGCGCACGGGACAGGGGTTCCTCTGAGCAGTTCTTC.